This is a list of T cell receptor beta chains from one sample in a study of cytomegalovirus exposure and HLA in healthy donors. The data were produced by immunoSEQ multiplex PCR, yet TCRdb's version contains in-frame clones alone and is incomplete. This table holds approximately 280,000 clones, approximately 87% found once. Sequencing input: PBMCs. The receptors were gathered from a woman between 18 and 29 years old in good health and CMV-seronegative. Both conserved end residues are part of each CDR3. The order of the fields is V gene, clone size, D gene, J gene, CDR3 DNA, CDR3 protein. D genes are given only for firm matches. Clone size is not always given. Where it is, it says once, few, many or a class for expanded clones.

v_gene: TRBV4-3
abundance: .
d_gene: .
j_gene: TRBJ2-2
CDR3nt: TGCGCCAGCAGCCAAGGGGAGGCGAACACCGGGGAGCTGTTTTTT
CDR3aa: CASSQGEANTGELFF

v_gene: TRBV28
abundance: .
d_gene: TRBD1
j_gene: TRBJ1-5
CDR3nt: TGTGCCAGCAGTTTTAGGGACAGGGGCCCCAATCAGCCCCAGCATTTT
CDR3aa: CASSFRDRGPNQPQHF

v_gene: TRBV15
abundance: .
d_gene: .
j_gene: TRBJ2-5
CDR3nt: TGTGCCACCAGCAGAGATCGGCAGGGTTTACAGACCCAGTACTTC
CDR3aa: CATSRDRQGLQTQYF

v_gene: TRBV6-5
abundance: .
d_gene: .
j_gene: TRBJ2-3
CDR3nt: TGTGCCAGCAGTAGACAGGTCCCGGATACGCAGTATTTT
CDR3aa: CASSRQVPDTQYF

v_gene: TRBV6-5
abundance: few
d_gene: TRBD1
j_gene: TRBJ2-7
CDR3nt: TGTGCCAGCAGTAACCGGGACAGGGGGCGGTACGAGCAGTACTTC
CDR3aa: CASSNRDRGRYEQYF

v_gene: TRBV4-3
abundance: .
d_gene: TRBD2
j_gene: TRBJ2-5
CDR3nt: TGCGCCAGCAGCCAAACTAGCGGGGTCCAAGAGACCCAGTACTTC
CDR3aa: CASSQTSGVQETQYF

v_gene: TRBV19
abundance: few
d_gene: TRBD1
j_gene: TRBJ1-5
CDR3nt: TGTGCCAGTAACAGGGGACCCACGCAGCCCCAGCATTTT
CDR3aa: CASNRGPTQPQHF

v_gene: TRBV5-1
abundance: once
d_gene: TRBD1
j_gene: TRBJ1-1
CDR3nt: TGCGCCAGCAGCAAACTTGGTCTGTGGGACAGGGGTTTTTCAGCTGAAGCTTTCTTT
CDR3aa: CASSKLGLWDRGFSAEAFF

v_gene: TRBV9
abundance: .
d_gene: TRBD2
j_gene: TRBJ2-7
CDR3nt: TGTGCCAGCAGCCCCGGACTAGGAAACTACGAGCAGTACTTC
CDR3aa: CASSPGLGNYEQYF

v_gene: TRBV6-1
abundance: .
d_gene: .
j_gene: TRBJ1-1
CDR3nt: TGTGCCAGCAGTGGCCAGGTCCAAGCTTTCTTT
CDR3aa: CASSGQVQAFF

v_gene: TRBV7-8
abundance: .
d_gene: TRBD1
j_gene: TRBJ1-2
CDR3nt: TGTGCCAGCAGCTTCCGGGACAGGGACTATGGCTACACCTTC
CDR3aa: CASSFRDRDYGYTF

v_gene: TRBV28
abundance: .
d_gene: .
j_gene: TRBJ2-1
CDR3nt: TGTGCCAGCAGTCAACGAGGGAATGAGCAGTTCTTC
CDR3aa: CASSQRGNEQFF

v_gene: TRBV5-1
abundance: .
d_gene: TRBD1
j_gene: TRBJ2-5
CDR3nt: TGCGCCAGCAGCGCCGACAGGGGTGGCGAGACCCAGTACTTC
CDR3aa: CASSADRGGETQYF

v_gene: TRBV6-5
abundance: .
d_gene: TRBD1
j_gene: TRBJ2-2
CDR3nt: TGTGCCAGCAAGGGACAGCCGAACACCGGGGAGCTGTTTTTT
CDR3aa: CASKGQPNTGELFF

v_gene: TRBV6-6
abundance: .
d_gene: TRBD1
j_gene: TRBJ1-1
CDR3nt: TGTGCCAGCTTATCTCCGAGACAGGGGGACACTGAAGCTTTCTTT
CDR3aa: CASLSPRQGDTEAFF

v_gene: TRBV18
abundance: .
d_gene: .
j_gene: TRBJ2-1
CDR3nt: TGTGCCAGCTCACCACCGAGGGGGAGCGGAGTCTCGTACAATGAGCAGTTCTTC
CDR3aa: CASSPPRGSGVSYNEQFF

v_gene: TRBV5-8
abundance: .
d_gene: .
j_gene: TRBJ1-2
CDR3nt: TGTGCCAGCAGCCGCGGACAGCTAGATGGCTACACCTTC
CDR3aa: CASSRGQLDGYTF

v_gene: TRBV29-1
abundance: .
d_gene: .
j_gene: TRBJ2-3
CDR3nt: TGCAGCGTTGATCGGCGGGCCAATACGCAGTATTTT
CDR3aa: CSVDRRANTQYF

v_gene: TRBV4-3
abundance: .
d_gene: .
j_gene: TRBJ2-3
CDR3nt: TGCGCCAGCAGCCAAGTCCAAAATACAGATACGCAGTATTTT
CDR3aa: CASSQVQNTDTQYF

v_gene: TRBV5-6
abundance: .
d_gene: .
j_gene: TRBJ1-2
CDR3nt: TGTGCCAGCAGCCGGGCGGGGGTAAGATATGGCTACACCTTC
CDR3aa: CASSRAGVRYGYTF

v_gene: TRBV27
abundance: .
d_gene: TRBD2
j_gene: TRBJ2-7
CDR3nt: TGTGCCAGCGTACCCCTAGCGGAACCCTACGAGCAGTACTTC
CDR3aa: CASVPLAEPYEQYF

v_gene: TRBV23-1
abundance: once
d_gene: .
j_gene: TRBJ2-3
CDR3nt: TGCGCCAGCAAGGGAGGAGCAGGGTGGTGTCTACGCACAGATACGCAGTATTTT
CDR3aa: CASKGGAGWCLRTDTQYF

v_gene: TRBV27
abundance: .
d_gene: .
j_gene: TRBJ1-1
CDR3nt: TGTGCCAGCAGTTTCGGGGGAGTCACTGAAGCTTTCTTT
CDR3aa: CASSFGGVTEAFF

v_gene: TRBV5-1
abundance: few
d_gene: .
j_gene: TRBJ1-1
CDR3nt: TGCGCCAGCAGCATCACAGGGATGGCCACTGAAGCTTTCTTT
CDR3aa: CASSITGMATEAFF

v_gene: TRBV11-2
abundance: .
d_gene: TRBD2
j_gene: TRBJ2-3
CDR3nt: TGTGCCAGCAGCTCCCCGGGACTAGGGCTTTTAGCAGATACGCAGTATTTT
CDR3aa: CASSSPGLGLLADTQYF

v_gene: TRBV12-5
abundance: .
d_gene: TRBD1
j_gene: TRBJ2-6
CDR3nt: TGTGCTAGTGGTCGGACAGGGGGCTCTGGGGCCAACGTCCTGACTTTC
CDR3aa: CASGRTGGSGANVLTF

v_gene: TRBV9
abundance: .
d_gene: .
j_gene: TRBJ2-7
CDR3nt: TGTGCCAGCAGCGTACTCCAGAACTCCTACGAGCAGTACTTC
CDR3aa: CASSVLQNSYEQYF

v_gene: TRBV9
abundance: .
d_gene: .
j_gene: TRBJ1-2
CDR3nt: TGTGCCAGCAGCCCGGGCGGATACGGACAGCCGGGGCATGGCTACACCTTC
CDR3aa: CASSPGGYGQPGHGYTF

v_gene: TRBV15
abundance: .
d_gene: TRBD1
j_gene: TRBJ1-3
CDR3nt: TGTGCCACAAGAGACAGGGCGGCCGGAAACACCATATATTTT
CDR3aa: CATRDRAAGNTIYF

v_gene: TRBV5-1
abundance: .
d_gene: .
j_gene: TRBJ1-3
CDR3nt: TGCGCCAGCAGCTTGGTGGGCAGGTATTCTGGAAACACCATATATTTT
CDR3aa: CASSLVGRYSGNTIYF

v_gene: TRBV6-5
abundance: .
d_gene: .
j_gene: TRBJ1-1
CDR3nt: TGTGCCAGCAGTTACGGGGCCACCCGCACTGAAGCTTTCTTT
CDR3aa: CASSYGATRTEAFF

v_gene: TRBV7-6
abundance: once
d_gene: .
j_gene: TRBJ2-7
CDR3nt: TGTGCCAGCAGCCGCAGAGCCAGGGACGAGCAGTACTTC
CDR3aa: CASSRRARDEQYF

v_gene: TRBV14
abundance: few
d_gene: TRBD1
j_gene: TRBJ2-3
CDR3nt: TGTGCCAGCAGCCAAGTAGGACAGGGGGGTCCAGATACGCAGTATTTT
CDR3aa: CASSQVGQGGPDTQYF

v_gene: TRBV28
abundance: .
d_gene: TRBD1
j_gene: TRBJ1-5
CDR3nt: TGTGCCAGCAGTTTATTTGGGACAGGGTCGCATCAGCCCCAGCATTTT
CDR3aa: CASSLFGTGSHQPQHF

v_gene: TRBV5-4
abundance: .
d_gene: TRBD1
j_gene: TRBJ1-4
CDR3nt: TGTGCCAGCAGCTACGACAGGGGGGAAAAACTGTTTTTT
CDR3aa: CASSYDRGEKLFF

v_gene: TRBV4-3
abundance: .
d_gene: TRBD1
j_gene: TRBJ2-7
CDR3nt: TGCGCCAGCAGCCACCGATTGACAGGGTTCTACGAGCAGTACTTC
CDR3aa: CASSHRLTGFYEQYF

v_gene: TRBV2
abundance: once
d_gene: TRBD2
j_gene: TRBJ2-2
CDR3nt: TGTGCCAGCAGTGGGGGTAGCGGGAGAATGCCCGGGGAGCTGTTTTTT
CDR3aa: CASSGGSGRMPGELFF

v_gene: TRBV28
abundance: .
d_gene: .
j_gene: TRBJ1-5
CDR3nt: TGTGCCAGCGAGCGAACAGGGCAGCCCCAGCATTTT
CDR3aa: CASERTGQPQHF

v_gene: TRBV7-9
abundance: few
d_gene: .
j_gene: TRBJ1-2
CDR3nt: TGTGCCAGCAGCTTATCTGAGGTTGGCTACACCTTC
CDR3aa: CASSLSEVGYTF

v_gene: TRBV25-1
abundance: .
d_gene: TRBD1
j_gene: TRBJ2-7
CDR3nt: TGTGCCGCAGGGGGACAGGGGGCCCACGAGCAGTACTTC
CDR3aa: CAAGGQGAHEQYF

v_gene: TRBV5-5
abundance: .
d_gene: TRBD1
j_gene: TRBJ1-4
CDR3nt: TGTGCCAGCAGCTTGGTTGGGACAGCTGAAAAACTGTTTTTT
CDR3aa: CASSLVGTAEKLFF

v_gene: TRBV4-1
abundance: .
d_gene: .
j_gene: TRBJ1-5
CDR3nt: TGCGCCAGCAGCCAAGGGGTAGGGAGTCCGGCCGCCCAGCATTTT
CDR3aa: CASSQGVGSPAAQHF

v_gene: TRBV9
abundance: .
d_gene: .
j_gene: TRBJ2-2
CDR3nt: TGTGCCAGCAGCGACCGGGCGAACACCGGGGAGCTGTTTTTT
CDR3aa: CASSDRANTGELFF

v_gene: TRBV2
abundance: .
d_gene: TRBD2
j_gene: TRBJ2-2
CDR3nt: TGTGCCAGCACCCTACCGGGACTAGCGGCGAACACCGGGGAGCTGTTTTTT
CDR3aa: CASTLPGLAANTGELFF

v_gene: TRBV18
abundance: .
d_gene: .
j_gene: TRBJ1-1
CDR3nt: TGTGCCAGCTCACCGCTGACTTGGGGGGTGAACACTGAAGCTTTCTTT
CDR3aa: CASSPLTWGVNTEAFF

v_gene: TRBV5-6
abundance: .
d_gene: .
j_gene: TRBJ1-2
CDR3nt: TGTGCCAGCAGCCGACGTCGGACAGCTAACTATGGCTACACCTTC
CDR3aa: CASSRRRTANYGYTF

v_gene: TRBV9
abundance: .
d_gene: .
j_gene: TRBJ2-7
CDR3nt: .
CDR3aa: CASSVGPGQGNYEQYF

v_gene: TRBV19
abundance: .
d_gene: TRBD2
j_gene: TRBJ2-7
CDR3nt: TGTGCCAGTAGTATAAACAGCGGGAGGGTCGGCGACGAGCAGTACTTC
CDR3aa: CASSINSGRVGDEQYF

v_gene: TRBV11-2
abundance: .
d_gene: .
j_gene: TRBJ2-2
CDR3nt: TGTGCCAGCAGCTTAATTCGAGTCACCGGGGAGCTGTTTTTT
CDR3aa: CASSLIRVTGELFF

v_gene: TRBV28
abundance: .
d_gene: TRBD1
j_gene: TRBJ1-5
CDR3nt: TGTGCCAGCAGTTTAGCAGGGGGATTTCAGCCCCAGCATTTT
CDR3aa: CASSLAGGFQPQHF

v_gene: TRBV27
abundance: .
d_gene: .
j_gene: TRBJ1-3
CDR3nt: TGTGCCAGCAGTTTAGCCAGGGGTGTAAACACCATATATTTT
CDR3aa: CASSLARGVNTIYF

v_gene: TRBV5-1
abundance: .
d_gene: .
j_gene: TRBJ2-1
CDR3nt: TGCGCCAGCAGCTTGGCGGTAGCGTCCTACAATGAGCAGTTCTTC
CDR3aa: CASSLAVASYNEQFF

v_gene: TRBV29-1
abundance: once
d_gene: .
j_gene: TRBJ2-5
CDR3nt: TGCAGCGTTGTGGGGGGGCGGGAGACCCAGTACTTC
CDR3aa: CSVVGGRETQYF

v_gene: TRBV5-1
abundance: once
d_gene: .
j_gene: TRBJ2-2
CDR3nt: TGCGCCAGCAGCTTGGACGGACAACTGAACACCGGGGAGCTGTTTTTT
CDR3aa: CASSLDGQLNTGELFF

v_gene: TRBV9
abundance: .
d_gene: .
j_gene: TRBJ1-1
CDR3nt: TGTGCCAGCAGCGGACGGGTGAACACTGAAGCTTTCTTT
CDR3aa: CASSGRVNTEAFF

v_gene: TRBV29-1
abundance: .
d_gene: TRBD2
j_gene: TRBJ2-5
CDR3nt: TGCAGCCCACCCAGGGGACTAGTGATTTGTGACGGGCAGACCCAGTACTTC
CDR3aa: CSPPRGLVICDGQTQYF

v_gene: TRBV5-4
abundance: .
d_gene: .
j_gene: TRBJ1-2
CDR3nt: TGTGCCAGCAGCACAGGGACCCTTGCTAACTATGGCTACACCTTC
CDR3aa: CASSTGTLANYGYTF

v_gene: TRBV2
abundance: .
d_gene: .
j_gene: TRBJ2-7
CDR3nt: TGTGCCAGCAGCGGTCGCGAGCAGTACTTC
CDR3aa: CASSGREQYF

v_gene: TRBV12-5
abundance: .
d_gene: .
j_gene: TRBJ2-7
CDR3nt: TGTGCTAGTGGTTTGGTATTGGGGGCTGGATACGAGCAGTACTTC
CDR3aa: CASGLVLGAGYEQYF